The clone carrying this T cell receptor beta chain turned up a few times. One entry per CDR3 protein, called by TCRdb with MiXCR from the RT-PCR reads. The sample yields 550,000 to 750,000 distinct CDR3 sequences, 14% seen once. V lost 3 bases, J lost 4 bases, and 3 bases stayed unmatched. CDR1 and CDR2 from the germline V gene are SGHTA and FQGNSA. The length of the CDR3 is 15 residues. Sequenced: memory CD4+ T cells from blood. This chain uses TRBV7-2 with TRBJ2-1; 10 positions match TRBD1. The TCR comes from a female donor in good health, serving as a healthy control. The CDR3 DNA reads TGTGCCAGCAGCTTGATGGGACAGGGGTACAATGAGCAGTTCTTC. Translation: CASSLMGQGYNEQFF.